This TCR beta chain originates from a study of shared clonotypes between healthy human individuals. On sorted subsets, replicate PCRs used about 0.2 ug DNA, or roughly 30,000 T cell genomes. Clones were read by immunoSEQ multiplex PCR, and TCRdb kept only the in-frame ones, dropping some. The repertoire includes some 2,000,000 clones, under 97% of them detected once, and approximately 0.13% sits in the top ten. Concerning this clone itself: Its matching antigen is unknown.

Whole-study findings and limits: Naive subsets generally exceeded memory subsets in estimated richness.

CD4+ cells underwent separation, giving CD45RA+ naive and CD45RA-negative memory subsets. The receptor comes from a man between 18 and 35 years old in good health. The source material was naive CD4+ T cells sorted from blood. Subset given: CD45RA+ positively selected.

CDR3 loop: CASSPGGQGYTEAFF. DNA for the CDR3: TGTGCCAGCAGCCCAGGGGGTCAGGGCTACACTGAAGCTTTCTTT. The rearrangement uses TRBV11-2 and TRBJ1-1, with TRBD1 matching 7 bases. The CDR3 length is 15 residues. Germline trimming cut 5 bases from V and 3 bases from J; bases unmatched to any gene: 9. Germline CDR1 SGHAT, CDR2 FQNNGV.